The rows below give T cell receptor beta chains drawn from one sample of a study of cytomegalovirus exposure and HLA in healthy donors. Libraries were prepared by immunoSEQ multiplex PCR; TCRdb keeps only in-frame clonotypes and omits some of them. The table includes around 200,000 clones, about 81% detected once. Sequencing used PBMCs. Receptors originate from a woman between 18 and 29 years old in good health and CMV-seronegative. Both conserved end residues are part of each CDR3. Fields, in order: clone size, J gene, D gene, V gene, CDR3 protein, CDR3 DNA. The D gene is left open where the match is weak. Not every row has a clone size; where given, it reads once, few, many or a size class.

clone size: -; J gene: TRBJ2-3; D gene: TRBD2; V gene: TRBV9; CDR3 protein: CASSVLAGDTQYF; CDR3 DNA: TGTGCCAGCAGCGTACTAGCGGGGGATACGCAGTATTTT
clone size: -; J gene: TRBJ1-6; D gene: TRBD1; V gene: TRBV5-1; CDR3 protein: CASSLNRQGASPLHF; CDR3 DNA: TGCGCCAGCAGCTTGAACCGACAGGGGGCATCACCCCTCCACTTT
clone size: -; J gene: TRBJ2-1; D gene: TRBD2; V gene: TRBV6-4; CDR3 protein: CASSELAGGEQFF; CDR3 DNA: TGTGCCAGCAGTGAACTAGCGGGAGGTGAGCAGTTCTTC
clone size: -; J gene: TRBJ2-3; D gene: TRBD2; V gene: TRBV5-1; CDR3 protein: CASSDTSGTDTQYF; CDR3 DNA: TGCGCCAGCAGCGACACTAGCGGCACAGATACGCAGTATTTT
clone size: once; J gene: TRBJ2-5; D gene: -; V gene: TRBV10-3; CDR3 protein: CAISGWREAETQYF; CDR3 DNA: TGTGCCATCAGCGGCTGGAGGGAGGCGGAGACCCAGTACTTC
clone size: -; J gene: TRBJ2-7; D gene: -; V gene: TRBV4-1; CDR3 protein: CASSQDIPGSSYEQYF; CDR3 DNA: TGCGCCAGCAGCCAAGATATTCCGGGAAGCTCCTACGAGCAGTACTTC
clone size: -; J gene: TRBJ1-5; D gene: TRBD1; V gene: TRBV4-2; CDR3 protein: CASSQGTGALYQPQHF; CDR3 DNA: TGTGCCAGCAGCCAAGGGACAGGGGCCCTTTATCAGCCCCAGCATTTT
clone size: -; J gene: TRBJ2-1; D gene: TRBD2; V gene: TRBV9; CDR3 protein: CASSSRGGREQFF; CDR3 DNA: TGTGCCAGCAGCTCGAGGGGAGGGAGGGAGCAGTTCTTC
clone size: -; J gene: TRBJ1-1; D gene: -; V gene: TRBV2; CDR3 protein: CASIAERSTEAFF; CDR3 DNA: TGTGCCAGCATTGCGGAAAGGAGCACTGAAGCTTTCTTT
clone size: -; J gene: TRBJ2-7; D gene: TRBD2; V gene: TRBV5-1; CDR3 protein: CASSNPGLGGSSLYEQYF; CDR3 DNA: TGCGCCAGCAGCAACCCGGGACTAGGCGGGAGTTCTCTTTACGAGCAGTACTTC
clone size: once; J gene: TRBJ2-3; D gene: TRBD2; V gene: TRBV6-5; CDR3 protein: CASTQAGVTDTQYF; CDR3 DNA: TGTGCCAGCACCCAAGCGGGAGTGACAGATACGCAGTATTTT
clone size: -; J gene: TRBJ2-4; D gene: TRBD1; V gene: TRBV7-9; CDR3 protein: CASSHFGTGASLGKNIQYF; CDR3 DNA: TGTGCCAGCAGCCATTTCGGGACAGGGGCCTCTTTAGGCAAAAACATTCAGTACTTC
clone size: -; J gene: TRBJ1-4; D gene: -; V gene: TRBV4-2; CDR3 protein: CASSQGPGSTNEKLFF; CDR3 DNA: TGTGCCAGCAGCCAGGGGCCCGGGTCAACTAATGAAAAACTGTTTTTT
clone size: -; J gene: TRBJ2-5; D gene: TRBD2; V gene: TRBV5-1; CDR3 protein: CASSREAGGPGETQYF; CDR3 DNA: TGCGCCAGCAGCCGGGAGGCGGGAGGGCCCGGGGAGACCCAGTACTTC
clone size: few; J gene: TRBJ2-5; D gene: -; V gene: TRBV27; CDR3 protein: CASSSLGLEEQYF; CDR3 DNA: TGTGCCAGCAGTTCCCTGGGACTTGAAGAGCAGTACTTC
clone size: few; J gene: TRBJ1-3; D gene: TRBD1; V gene: TRBV2; CDR3 protein: CASSRGQTFSGNTIYF; CDR3 DNA: TGTGCCAGCAGTAGGGGACAGACCTTCTCTGGAAACACCATATATTTT
clone size: -; J gene: TRBJ2-7; D gene: TRBD1; V gene: TRBV5-1; CDR3 protein: CASSLGTGGISYEQYF; CDR3 DNA: TGCGCCAGCAGCTTGGGGACAGGGGGTATCTCCTACGAGCAGTACTTC
clone size: -; J gene: TRBJ2-7; D gene: TRBD1; V gene: TRBV6-5; CDR3 protein: CASSYNPDRANSEQYF; CDR3 DNA: TGTGCCAGCAGTTACAACCCCGACAGGGCAAATTCGGAGCAGTACTTC
clone size: -; J gene: TRBJ2-7; D gene: -; V gene: TRBV28; CDR3 protein: CASSLFSTGRRHEQYF; CDR3 DNA: TGTGCCAGCAGTTTATTCTCCACAGGGCGGCGCCACGAGCAGTACTTC
clone size: once; J gene: TRBJ2-7; D gene: -; V gene: TRBV7-8; CDR3 protein: CASSLSSTYEQYF; CDR3 DNA: TGTGCCAGCAGCTTATCGAGTACCTACGAGCAGTACTTC
clone size: few; J gene: TRBJ1-1; D gene: -; V gene: TRBV6-6; CDR3 protein: CASKRQEMNTEAFF; CDR3 DNA: TGTGCCAGCAAGAGACAGGAGATGAACACTGAAGCTTTCTTT
clone size: -; J gene: TRBJ2-3; D gene: TRBD1; V gene: TRBV2; CDR3 protein: CASRKQGSSTDTQYF; CDR3 DNA: TGTGCCAGCAGAAAACAGGGGAGTAGCACAGATACGCAGTATTTT